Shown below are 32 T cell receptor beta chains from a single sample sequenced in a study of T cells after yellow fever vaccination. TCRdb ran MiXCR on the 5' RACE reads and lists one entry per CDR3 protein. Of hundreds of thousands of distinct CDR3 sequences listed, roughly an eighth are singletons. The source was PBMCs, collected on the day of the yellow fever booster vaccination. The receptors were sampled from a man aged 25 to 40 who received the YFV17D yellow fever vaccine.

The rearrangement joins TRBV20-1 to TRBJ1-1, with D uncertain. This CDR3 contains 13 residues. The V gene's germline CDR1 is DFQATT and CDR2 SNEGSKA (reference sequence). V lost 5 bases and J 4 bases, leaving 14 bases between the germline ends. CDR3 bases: TGCAGTGCTGGACGGCCCGATGGCACTGAAGCTTTCTTT. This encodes CSAGRPDGTEAFF.

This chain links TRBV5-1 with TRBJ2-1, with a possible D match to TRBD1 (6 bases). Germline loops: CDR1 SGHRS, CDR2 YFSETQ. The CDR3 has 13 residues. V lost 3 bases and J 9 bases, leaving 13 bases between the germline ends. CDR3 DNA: TGCGCCAGCAGCTCGCCACTAGGGGGTGAGCAGTTCTTC. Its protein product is CASSSPLGGEQFF.

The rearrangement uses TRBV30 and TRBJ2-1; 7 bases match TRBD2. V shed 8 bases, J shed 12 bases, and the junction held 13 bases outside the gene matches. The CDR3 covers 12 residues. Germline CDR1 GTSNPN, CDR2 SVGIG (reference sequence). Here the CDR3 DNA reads TGTGCCGCCGCGGGAGACGGGGGATGGCAGTTCTTC. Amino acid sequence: CAAAGDGGWQFF.

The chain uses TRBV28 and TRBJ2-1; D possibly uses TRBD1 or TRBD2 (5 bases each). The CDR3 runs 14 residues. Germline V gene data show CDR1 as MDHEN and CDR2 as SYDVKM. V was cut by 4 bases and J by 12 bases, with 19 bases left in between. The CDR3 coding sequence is TGTGCCAGCAGTTCCCCCGGGGCCCTCGGTTGGCAGTTCTTC. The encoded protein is CASSSPGALGWQFF.

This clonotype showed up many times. The CDR3 loop reads CASSLVFRGGSNTEAFF. Written as DNA, the CDR3 is TGCGCCAGCAGCTTGGTCTTTCGGGGGGGGTCGAACACTGAAGCTTTCTTT. V usage is TRBV5-1 and J usage is TRBJ1-1; weak D call: TRBD1 (5 bases). Germline V CDR1 and CDR2: SGHRS, YFSETQ. V lost 0 bases to trimming and J lost 1 base, with 16 bases between them. The CDR3 contains 17 residues. The complete variable domain, with remaining parts taken from reference TRBV5-1 and TRBJ1-1, reads KAGVTQTPRYLIKTRGQQVTLSCSPISGHRSVSWYQQTPGQGLQFLFEYFSETQRNKGNFPGRFSGRQFSNSRSEMNVSTLELGDSALYLCASSLVFRGGSNTEAFFGQGTRLTVV.

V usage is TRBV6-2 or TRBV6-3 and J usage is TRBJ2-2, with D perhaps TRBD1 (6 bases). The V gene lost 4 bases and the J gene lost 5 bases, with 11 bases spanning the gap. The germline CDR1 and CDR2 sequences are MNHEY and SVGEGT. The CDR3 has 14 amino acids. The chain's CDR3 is CASSSGTWTGELFF. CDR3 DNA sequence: TGTGCCAGCAGTTCCGGGACATGGACCGGGGAGCTGTTTTTT.

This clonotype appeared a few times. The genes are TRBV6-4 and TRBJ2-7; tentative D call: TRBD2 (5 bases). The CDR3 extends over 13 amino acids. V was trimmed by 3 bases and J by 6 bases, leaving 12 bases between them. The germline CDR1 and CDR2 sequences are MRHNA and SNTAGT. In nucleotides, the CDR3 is TGTGCCAGCAGTGAGGTCGCGGGCTTCGAGCAGTACTTC. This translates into CASSEVAGFEQYF.

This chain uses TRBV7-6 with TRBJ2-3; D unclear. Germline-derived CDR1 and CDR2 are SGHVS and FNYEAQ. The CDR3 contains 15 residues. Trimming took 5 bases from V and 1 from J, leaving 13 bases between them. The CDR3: CASSRLLRGTDTQYF. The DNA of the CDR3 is TGTGCCAGCAGCCGACTCCTCCGGGGCACAGATACGCAGTATTTT.

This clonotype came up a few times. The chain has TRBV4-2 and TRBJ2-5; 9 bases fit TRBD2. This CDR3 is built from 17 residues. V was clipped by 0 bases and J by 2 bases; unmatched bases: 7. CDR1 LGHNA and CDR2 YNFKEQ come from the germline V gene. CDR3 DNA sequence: TGTGCCAGCAGCCAAGATGGCGGGACTAGCCCACAAGAGACCCAGTACTTC. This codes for CASSQDGGTSPQETQYF.

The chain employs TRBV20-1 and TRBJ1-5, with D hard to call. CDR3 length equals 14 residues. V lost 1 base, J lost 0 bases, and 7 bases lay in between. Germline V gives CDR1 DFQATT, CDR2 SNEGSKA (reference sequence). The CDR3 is CSARAETSNQPQHF. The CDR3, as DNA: TGCAGTGCTAGAGCCGAGACTAGCAATCAGCCCCAGCATTTT.

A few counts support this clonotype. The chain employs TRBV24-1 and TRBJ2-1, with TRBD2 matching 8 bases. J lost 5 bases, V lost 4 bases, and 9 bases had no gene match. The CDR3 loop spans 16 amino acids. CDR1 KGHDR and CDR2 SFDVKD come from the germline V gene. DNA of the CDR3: TGTGCCACCAGTGAGGGCCGCGGGGGGCTTCACAATGAGCAGTTCTTC. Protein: CATSEGRGGLHNEQFF.

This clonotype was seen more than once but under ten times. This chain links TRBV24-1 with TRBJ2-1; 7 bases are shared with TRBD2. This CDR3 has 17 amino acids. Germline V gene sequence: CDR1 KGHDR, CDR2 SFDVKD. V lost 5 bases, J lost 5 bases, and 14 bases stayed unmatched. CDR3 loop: CATSAGKRGSWDNEQFF. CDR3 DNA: TGTGCCACCAGTGCCGGGAAACGCGGGAGCTGGGACAATGAGCAGTTCTTC.

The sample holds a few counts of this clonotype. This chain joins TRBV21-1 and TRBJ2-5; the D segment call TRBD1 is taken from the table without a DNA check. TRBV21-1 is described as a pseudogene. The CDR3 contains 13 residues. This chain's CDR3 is CASSKEGSETQYF. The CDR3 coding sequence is TGTGCCAGCAGCAAAGAGGGGTCAGAGACCCAGTACTTC.

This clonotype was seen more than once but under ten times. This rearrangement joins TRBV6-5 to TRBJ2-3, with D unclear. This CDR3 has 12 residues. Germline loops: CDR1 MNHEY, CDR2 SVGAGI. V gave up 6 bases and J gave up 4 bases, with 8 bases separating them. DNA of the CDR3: TGTGCCAGCAGAACAAGGGCAGATACGCAGTATTTT. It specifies CASRTRADTQYF.

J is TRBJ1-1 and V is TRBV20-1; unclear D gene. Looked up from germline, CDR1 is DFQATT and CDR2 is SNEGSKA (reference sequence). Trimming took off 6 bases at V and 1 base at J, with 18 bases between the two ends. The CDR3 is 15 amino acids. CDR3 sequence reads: CSAVRAETTNTEAFF. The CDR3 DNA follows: TGCAGTGCGGTAAGGGCAGAAACCACGAACACTGAAGCTTTCTTT.

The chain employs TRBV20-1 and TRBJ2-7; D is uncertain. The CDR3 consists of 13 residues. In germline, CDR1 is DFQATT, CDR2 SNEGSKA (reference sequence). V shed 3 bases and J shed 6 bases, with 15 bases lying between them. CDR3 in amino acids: CSASVSPPAEQYF. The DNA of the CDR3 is TGCAGTGCTAGTGTATCCCCGCCGGCCGAGCAGTACTTC.

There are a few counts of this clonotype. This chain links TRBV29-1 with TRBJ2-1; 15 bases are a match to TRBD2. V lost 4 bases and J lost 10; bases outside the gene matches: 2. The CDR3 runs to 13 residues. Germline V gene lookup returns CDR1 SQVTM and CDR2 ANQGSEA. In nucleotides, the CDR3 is TGCAGCGTTGGGACTAGCGGGAGGGGAGAGCAGTTCTTC. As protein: CSVGTSGRGEQFF.

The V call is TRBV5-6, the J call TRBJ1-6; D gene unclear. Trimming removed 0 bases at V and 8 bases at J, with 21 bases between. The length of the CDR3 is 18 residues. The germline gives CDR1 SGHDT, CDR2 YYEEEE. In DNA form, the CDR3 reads TGTGCCAGCAGCTTGGCTGACGGACGATATCTTCTCTATTCACCCCTCCACTTT. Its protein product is CASSLADGRYLLYSPLHF.

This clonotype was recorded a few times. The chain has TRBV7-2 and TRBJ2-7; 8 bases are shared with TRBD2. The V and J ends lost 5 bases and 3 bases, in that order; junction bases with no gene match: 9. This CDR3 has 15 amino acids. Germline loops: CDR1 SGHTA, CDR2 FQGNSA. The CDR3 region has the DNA TGTGCCAGCAGCCCAACTAGCGGCCTATTCTACGAGCAGTACTTC. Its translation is CASSPTSGLFYEQYF.

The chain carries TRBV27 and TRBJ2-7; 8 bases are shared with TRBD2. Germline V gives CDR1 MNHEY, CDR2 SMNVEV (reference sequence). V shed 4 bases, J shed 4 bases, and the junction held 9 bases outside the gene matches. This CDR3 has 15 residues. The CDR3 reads CASSSAPAGGYEQYF. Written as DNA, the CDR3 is TGTGCCAGCAGTTCCGCCCCGGCGGGAGGATACGAGCAGTACTTC.

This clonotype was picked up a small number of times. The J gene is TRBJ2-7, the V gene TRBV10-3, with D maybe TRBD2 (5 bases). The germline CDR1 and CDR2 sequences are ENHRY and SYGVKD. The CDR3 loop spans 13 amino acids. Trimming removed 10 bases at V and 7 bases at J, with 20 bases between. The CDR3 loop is CATGLDSVGEQYF. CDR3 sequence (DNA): TGTGCCACCGGACTTGATAGCGTGGGGGAGCAGTACTTC.

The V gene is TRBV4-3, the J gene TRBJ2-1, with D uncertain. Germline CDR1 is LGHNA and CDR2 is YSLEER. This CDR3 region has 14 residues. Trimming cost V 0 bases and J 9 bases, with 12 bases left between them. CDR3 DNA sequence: TGCGCCAGCAGCCAAGAAGGCCTACAATTTGAGCAGTTCTTC. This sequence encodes CASSQEGLQFEQFF.

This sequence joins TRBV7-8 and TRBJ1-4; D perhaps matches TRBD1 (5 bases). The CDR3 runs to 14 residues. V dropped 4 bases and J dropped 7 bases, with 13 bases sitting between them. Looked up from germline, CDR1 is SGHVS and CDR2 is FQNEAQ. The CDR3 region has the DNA TGTGCCAGCAGCTCCAGGGAGGGCAGTGAAAAACTGTTTTTT. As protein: CASSSREGSEKLFF.

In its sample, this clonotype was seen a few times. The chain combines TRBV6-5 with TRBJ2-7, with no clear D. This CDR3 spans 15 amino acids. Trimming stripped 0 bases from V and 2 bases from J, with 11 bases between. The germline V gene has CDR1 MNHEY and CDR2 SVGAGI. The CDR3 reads CASSYSIMGPYEQYF. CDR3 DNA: TGTGCCAGCAGTTACTCGATTATGGGTCCCTACGAGCAGTACTTC.

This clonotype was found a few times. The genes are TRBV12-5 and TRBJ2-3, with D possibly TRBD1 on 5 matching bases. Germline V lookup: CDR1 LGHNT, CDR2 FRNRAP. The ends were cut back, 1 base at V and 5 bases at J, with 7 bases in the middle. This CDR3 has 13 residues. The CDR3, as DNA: TGTGCTAGTGGTTTGGACCAGGGAGATACGCAGTATTTT. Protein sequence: CASGLDQGDTQYF.

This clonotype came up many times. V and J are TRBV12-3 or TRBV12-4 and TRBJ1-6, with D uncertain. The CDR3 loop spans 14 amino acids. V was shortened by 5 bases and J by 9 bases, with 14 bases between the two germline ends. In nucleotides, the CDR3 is TGTGCCAGCAGTGAAGGCCGCTCTTTTTCACCCCTCCACTTT. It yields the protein CASSEGRSFSPLHF.

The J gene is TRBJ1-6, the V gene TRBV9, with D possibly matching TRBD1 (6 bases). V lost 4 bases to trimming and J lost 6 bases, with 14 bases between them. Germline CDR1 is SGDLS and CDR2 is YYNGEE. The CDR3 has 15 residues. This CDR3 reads CASSSQRTVNSPLHF. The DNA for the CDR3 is TGTGCCAGCAGCTCCCAACGGACAGTTAATTCACCCCTCCACTTT.

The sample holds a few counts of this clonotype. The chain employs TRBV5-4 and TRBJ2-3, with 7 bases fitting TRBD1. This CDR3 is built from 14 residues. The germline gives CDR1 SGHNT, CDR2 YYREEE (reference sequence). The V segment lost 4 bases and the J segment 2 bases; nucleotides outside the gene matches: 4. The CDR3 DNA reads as TGTGCCAGCAGCGTGACAGGGAACACAGATACGCAGTATTTT. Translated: CASSVTGNTDTQYF.

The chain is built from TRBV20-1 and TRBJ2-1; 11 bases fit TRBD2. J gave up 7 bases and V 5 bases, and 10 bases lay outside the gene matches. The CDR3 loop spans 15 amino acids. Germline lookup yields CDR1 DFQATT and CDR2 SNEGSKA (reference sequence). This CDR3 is CSAPRTSGPTNEQFF. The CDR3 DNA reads TGCAGTGCTCCCCGGACTAGCGGGCCCACAAATGAGCAGTTCTTC.

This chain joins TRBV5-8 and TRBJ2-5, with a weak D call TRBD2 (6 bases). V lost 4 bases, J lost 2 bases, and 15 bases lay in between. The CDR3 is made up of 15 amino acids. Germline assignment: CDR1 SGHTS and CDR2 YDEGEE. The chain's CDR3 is CASSLGTHHQETQYF. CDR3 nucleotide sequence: TGTGCCAGCAGCCTCGGGACTCACCATCAAGAGACCCAGTACTTC.

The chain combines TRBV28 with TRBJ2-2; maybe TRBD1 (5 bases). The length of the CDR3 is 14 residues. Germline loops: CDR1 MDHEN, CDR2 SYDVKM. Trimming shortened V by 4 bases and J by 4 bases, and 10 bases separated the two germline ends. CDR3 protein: CASSSRVVTGELFF. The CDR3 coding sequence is TGTGCCAGCAGTTCCAGGGTGGTCACCGGGGAGCTGTTTTTT.

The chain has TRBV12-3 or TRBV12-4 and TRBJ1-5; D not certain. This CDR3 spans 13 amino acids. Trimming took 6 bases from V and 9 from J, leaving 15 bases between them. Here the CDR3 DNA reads TGTGCCAGCAGCCCCGACCGGGTACGGCCCCAGCATTTT. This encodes CASSPDRVRPQHF.